The 28 T cell receptor beta chains below were found in one sample sequenced in a study of tumor-infiltrating lymphocytes in primary liver carcinoma. With around 450 ng total RNA as template and a constant-region primer, TCR beta cDNA was made. Library construction for TCR beta comprised three nested multiplex PCR rounds performed with slightly modified ARM-PCR. PCR rounds one and two used TRBV1-TRBV30 forward primers with a C-beta reverse primer for 10 cycles each. One entry per CDR3 protein results from TCRdb running MiXCR on the multiplex PCR reads. The sample has 300,000 to 400,000 distinct CDR3 sequences, almost 65% seen once. The blood RNA (from unsorted whole blood) was obtained, and germline DNA was also extracted. Material for sequencing was peripheral blood. Receptor source: a man aged 35-49 years with primary liver carcinoma and hepatitis B virus infection.

On this clonotype: Being one base from a much bigger clone, this may be a read error. The chain links TRBV6-2 or TRBV6-3 to TRBJ2-7; D call uncertain. Germline V gene lookup returns CDR1 MNHEY and CDR2 SVGEGT. V lost 4 bases and J lost 4, with 8 bases in between. The CDR3 consists of 12 residues. CDR3 in amino acids: CASSSYQYEQYF. The DNA for the CDR3 is TGTGCCAGCAGTTCCTACCAATACGAGCAGTACTTC.

Concerning this clonotype itself: This may stem from a read error, because a much larger clone lies one nucleotide away. CDR3 bases: TGTGCCAGCAGGTGGGACAGGGGTGTTGATGGCTACACCTTC. Translating it yields CASRWDRGVDGYTF. J is TRBJ1-2 and V is TRBV4-2; 10 nucleotides agree with TRBD1. The CDR3 has 14 amino acids. Germline V gene sequence: CDR1 LGHNA, CDR2 YNFKEQ. V lost 6 bases and J lost 6; bases outside the gene matches: 7.

About this clonotype: This could be a read error, since a much larger clone is one nucleotide away. V is TRBV28 and J is TRBJ2-3; TRBD2 is a possible D gene (6 bases). This CDR3 region has 15 residues. Per the germline V gene, CDR1 is MDHEN and CDR2 is SYDVKM. CDR3 protein: CTSSLSPGAGHTQYF. DNA of the CDR3: TGTACCAGCAGTTTATCTCCGGGAGCAGGACATACGCAGTATTTT.

About this clonotype: A much larger clone differs from this one at a single base, so this may be a read error. CDR3 sequence reads: CASSTRGRGGVYGYTF. The CDR3 DNA is TGCGCCAGCAGCACCAGGGGGCGCGGGGGAGTCTATGGCTACACCTTC. The V and J genes are TRBV4-1 and TRBJ1-2; 8 positions match TRBD1. V gave up 5 bases and J gave up 4 bases; unmatched junction bases: 12. The CDR3 is made up of 16 amino acids. Germline V lookup: CDR1 MGHRA, CDR2 YSYEKL.

This clonotype was observed many times. This chain uses TRBV12-3 or TRBV12-4 with TRBJ1-4; possible D gene TRBD1, 6 bases. The CDR3 is 15 residues long. Trimming cost V 6 bases and J 0 bases, with 11 bases left between them. CDR3 region: CASRGGQATNEKLFF. The CDR3 region has the DNA TGTGCCAGCAGAGGGGGACAAGCAACTAATGAAAAACTGTTTTTT.

Notes on this clonotype: Because it lacks the conserved phenylalanine or tryptophan at the end, this CDR3 is likely a read error. The chain joins TRBV11-2 to TRBJ1-2; TRBD1 matches 9 bases. Germline-derived CDR1 and CDR2 are SGHAT and FQNNGV. This CDR3 is 16 amino acids long. This CDR3 is CASRPGTGMENYGYTS. Written as DNA, the CDR3 is TGTGCCAGCCGACCCGGGACAGGGATGGAGAACTATGGATACACCTCC.

Concerning this clonotype itself: Being one base from a much bigger clone, this may be a read error. The J gene is TRBJ2-3, the V gene TRBV7-9; 7 nucleotides line up with TRBD2. CDR3 length equals 16 residues. Germline CDR1 reads SEHNR; CDR2 reads FQNEAQ (reference sequence). The CDR3 loop reads CASSILADTSTYTQYF. CDR3 DNA: TGTGCCAGCAGCATTCTAGCGGATACTAGCACATATACGCAGTATTTT.

In the case of this clonotype: Being one base from a much bigger clone, this may be a read error. This sequence joins TRBV7-9 and TRBJ2-1; D unclear. V was pared by 10 bases and J by 7 bases, with 11 bases between. The CDR3 length is 11 residues. Germline V gene data show CDR1 as SEHNR and CDR2 as FQNEAQ (reference sequence). Here the CDR3 reads CATYYANEQFF. CDR3 nucleotide sequence: TGTGCCACCTACTACGCTAATGAGCAGTTCTTC.

Notes on this clonotype: An end of the junction does not agree with germline; a read error may underlie this. This chain links TRBV4-1 with TRBJ2-3; 8 nucleotides line up with TRBD1. The germline CDR1 and CDR2 sequences are MGHRA and YSYEKL. The CDR3 is 17 residues long. The CDR3 region has the DNA TGCGCCAGCAGCCAAAGGACCAGGACAGGGTCTACAGATACTCAGTATTTT. It translates to CASSQRTRTGSTDTQYF.

The rearrangement joins TRBV11-2 to TRBJ2-7; 7 bases line up with TRBD2. This CDR3 contains 15 residues. Germline loops: CDR1 SGHAT, CDR2 FQNNGV. Unmatched junction bases numbered 10, after V lost 5 bases and J lost 3 bases. The DNA for the CDR3 is TGTGCCAGCAGCATGACTAGCAGGATCGTCTACGAGCAGTACTTC. This translates into CASSMTSRIVYEQYF.

This clonotype came up many times. The CDR3 loop is CASSYADRGHEQFF. The DNA for the CDR3 is TGTGCCAGCAGTTACGCGGACAGGGGGCATGAGCAGTTCTTC. The chain recombines TRBV6-5 with TRBJ2-1; 11 bases are shared with TRBD1. With V trimmed by 2 bases and J by 8 bases, 2 bases remained unmatched. Germline-derived CDR1 and CDR2 are MNHEY and SVGAGI. The CDR3 is 14 residues long.

This clonotype was counted only a few times. The rearrangement uses TRBV13 and TRBJ2-1; 14 nucleotides match TRBD2. V was pared by 5 bases and J by 7 bases, with 7 bases of the junction left unmatched. The CDR3 runs 16 residues. Germline V CDR1 and CDR2: PRHDT, FYEKMQ (reference sequence). The DNA for the CDR3 is TGTGCCAGCAGCCTGGGGACTAGCGGGAGAGGGAATGAGCAGTTCTTC. Amino acids: CASSLGTSGRGNEQFF.

V gene TRBV5-1 combines with J gene TRBJ1-4; D might be TRBD1 (5 bases). CDR3 size: 15 residues. Trimming took 10 bases from V and 5 from J, leaving 21 bases between them. Germline V gene data show CDR1 as SGHRS and CDR2 as YFSETQ. The CDR3 region is CAGSPTGRGNEKLFF. In nucleotides, the CDR3 is TGCGCCGGATCTCCAACGGGACGGGGAAATGAAAAACTGTTTTTT.

The chain combines TRBV10-3 with TRBJ2-7; D remains ambiguous. CDR1 and CDR2 (germline): ENHRY, SYGVKD. The CDR3 runs to 11 residues. The V end lost 8 bases, the J end lost 3 bases, and 8 bases lay between the germline ends. The CDR3 DNA reads as TGTGCCATCTCCAGCGTCTACGAGCAGTACTTC. Protein: CAISSVYEQYF.

This clonotype was counted once. J is TRBJ1-5 and V is TRBV28, with TRBD1 identical over 12 bases. V shed 4 bases, J shed 11 bases, and the junction held 6 bases outside the gene matches. CDR1 and CDR2 (germline): MDHEN, SYDVKM. The CDR3 runs 14 residues. The CDR3 sequence: CASSSGQGAWAQHF. CDR3 sequence (DNA): TGTGCCAGCAGTTCGGGACAGGGGGCATGGGCCCAGCATTTT.

Comments on this clonotype: This sequence may be a read error, since a much larger clone differs from it by one base. This chain uses TRBV10-3 with TRBJ2-5; D assignment may be TRBD1 or TRBD2 (6 bases each). Germline V gives CDR1 ENHRY, CDR2 SYGVKD. The CDR3 runs 13 residues. V was clipped by 6 bases and J by 5 bases, with 13 bases between them. The CDR3 coding sequence is TGTGCCATCAGCCAAGTAGGGGGGGAGACCCAGTACTTC. Protein: CAISQVGGETQYF.

The chain couples TRBV11-1 to TRBJ2-2, with D hard to call. The CDR3 loop spans 14 amino acids. Trimming left V 10 bases short and J 9 bases short, with 21 bases between. The V gene's germline CDR1 is SGHAT and CDR2 FQDESV (reference sequence). CDR3 in amino acids: CATKEPCDTWELFF. The CDR3 nucleotides read TGTGCCACCAAGGAACCCTGTGATACCTGGGAGCTGTTTTTT.

Comment on this clonotype: The junction departs from the called germline gene at one end, perhaps through a read error. The chain links TRBV7-8 to TRBJ2-3; tentatively, D is TRBD2 (6 bases). Germline CDR1 reads SGHVS; CDR2 reads FQNEAQ. The CDR3 is 15 residues long. The CDR3 DNA reads TGTGCCAACAGCCCAGGTGCGGGATCGGGGGATACACAGTATTTT. Its protein product is CANSPGAGSGDTQYF. The full variable domain, its missing parts supplied by reference TRBV7-8 and TRBJ2-3, is GAGVSQSPRYKVAKRGQDVALRCDPISGHVSLFWYQQALGQGPEFLTYFQNEAQLDKSGLPSDRFFAERPEGSVSTLKIQRTQQEDSAVYLCANSPGAGSGDTQYFGPGTRLTVL.

This clonotype has only a few counts. The chain combines TRBV28 with TRBJ2-1; 8 positions agree with TRBD1. CDR1 and CDR2 (germline): MDHEN, SYDVKM. The V and J ends lost 2 bases and 4 bases, in that order; junction bases with no gene match: 25. The CDR3 totals 22 residues. The CDR3 is CASSLRQGALSSPEVTYNEQFF. CDR3 DNA sequence: TGTGCCAGCAGTTTAAGGCAGGGGGCGCTGAGTTCCCCCGAAGTGACATACAATGAGCAGTTCTTC.

This clonotype has more than one count but fewer than ten. The V call is TRBV4-2, the J call TRBJ1-6, with D uncertain. Trimming removed 0 bases from V and 7 bases from J, with 13 bases in between. This CDR3 spans 16 amino acids. Looked up from germline, CDR1 is LGHNA and CDR2 is YNFKEQ. The CDR3 bases are TGTGCCAGCAGCCAAGAGGACGGCGCTGGGAATTCACCCCTCCACTTT. Its protein product is CASSQEDGAGNSPLHF.

The CDR3 protein is CASSSGTGDTDTQYF. DNA for the CDR3: TGTGCCAGCAGTTCCGGGACAGGCGACACAGATACGCAGTATTTT. V usage is TRBV28 and J usage is TRBJ2-3; 8 positions match TRBD1. The CDR3 is 15 residues long. In germline, CDR1 is MDHEN, CDR2 SYDVKM. V shed 4 bases and J 2 bases; nucleotides not matched to a gene: 5.

In its sample, this clonotype was seen a few times. This chain uses TRBV5-6 with TRBJ2-1; 11 bases line up with TRBD2. Per the germline V gene, CDR1 is SGHDT and CDR2 is YYEEEE. This CDR3 contains 15 residues. With V trimmed by 0 bases and J by 9 bases, 5 bases remained unmatched. The DNA of the CDR3 is TGTGCCAGCAGCTTGGTAGCGGGAGGGCCGGGTGAGCAGTTCTTC. Residues: CASSLVAGGPGEQFF.

The chain is built from TRBV10-2 and TRBJ2-7, with 7 bases fitting TRBD1. Germline CDR1 is WSHSY and CDR2 is SAAADI. The length of the CDR3 is 11 residues. In DNA form, the CDR3 reads TGCACCACCGGACAGGTCGGCGAGCAGTACTTC. Protein: CTTGQVGEQYF.

The rearrangement links TRBV7-3 to TRBJ2-1, with a possible D match to TRBD2 (5 bases). Trimming took off 1 base at V and 3 bases at J, with 22 bases between the two ends. The CDR3 sequence is 19 residues long. Germline loops: CDR1 SGHTA, CDR2 FQGTGA. Here the CDR3 reads CASSLRGTGLGGNYNEQFF. For the CDR3, the DNA is TGTGCCAGCAGCTTAAGGGGTACCGGACTCGGCGGTAACTACAATGAGCAGTTCTTC.

The V gene is TRBV24-1, the J gene TRBJ2-2; TRBD1 might be the D (7 bases). Trimming left V 5 bases short and J 4 bases short, with 25 bases between. The V gene's germline CDR1 is KGHDR and CDR2 SFDVKD. The CDR3 contains 19 residues. CDR3 protein: CATSGPTRTGLSGTGELFF. CDR3 nucleotide sequence: TGTGCCACCAGTGGCCCGACTAGGACAGGTTTGAGTGGCACCGGGGAGCTGTTTTTT.

The chain is built from TRBV4-1 and TRBJ2-7; a weak D match, TRBD1 (5 bases). Germline CDR1 reads MGHRA; CDR2 reads YSYEKL. The CDR3 runs 15 residues. Trimming left V 4 bases short and J 2 bases short, with 15 bases between. CDR3 in DNA: TGCGCCAGCAGCCCACAGGAGTCTGTGACCTACGAGCAGTACTTC. It codes for CASSPQESVTYEQYF.

A note on this clonotype: The junction departs from the called germline gene at one end, perhaps through a read error. The rearrangement links TRBV5-1 to TRBJ1-2; TRBD1 might be the D (5 bases). There are 14 residues in the CDR3. Per germline, CDR1 SGHRS and CDR2 YFSETQ. For the CDR3, the DNA is TGCGGCAGCAGCGTCCGGGACGGCCTCTATGGCTACACCTTC. Encoded protein: CGSSVRDGLYGYTF.

The genes are TRBV11-2 and TRBJ2-1; the match to TRBD2 covers 7 bases. CDR1 and CDR2 (germline): SGHAT, FQNNGV. The CDR3 extends over 16 amino acids. With V trimmed by 8 bases and J by 6 bases, 16 bases remained unmatched. The CDR3 DNA is TGTGCCAGCTGCGTACGTACTAGCGAGATGGGCAATGAGCAGTTCTTC. Protein sequence: CASCVRTSEMGNEQFF. Complete variable domain (other parts from reference TRBV11-2 and TRBJ2-1): EAGVAQSPRYKIIEKRQSVAFWCNPISGHATLYWYQQILGQGPKLLIQFQNNGVVDDSQLPKDRFSAERLKGVDSTLKIQPAKLEDSAVYLCASCVRTSEMGNEQFFGPGTRLTVL.